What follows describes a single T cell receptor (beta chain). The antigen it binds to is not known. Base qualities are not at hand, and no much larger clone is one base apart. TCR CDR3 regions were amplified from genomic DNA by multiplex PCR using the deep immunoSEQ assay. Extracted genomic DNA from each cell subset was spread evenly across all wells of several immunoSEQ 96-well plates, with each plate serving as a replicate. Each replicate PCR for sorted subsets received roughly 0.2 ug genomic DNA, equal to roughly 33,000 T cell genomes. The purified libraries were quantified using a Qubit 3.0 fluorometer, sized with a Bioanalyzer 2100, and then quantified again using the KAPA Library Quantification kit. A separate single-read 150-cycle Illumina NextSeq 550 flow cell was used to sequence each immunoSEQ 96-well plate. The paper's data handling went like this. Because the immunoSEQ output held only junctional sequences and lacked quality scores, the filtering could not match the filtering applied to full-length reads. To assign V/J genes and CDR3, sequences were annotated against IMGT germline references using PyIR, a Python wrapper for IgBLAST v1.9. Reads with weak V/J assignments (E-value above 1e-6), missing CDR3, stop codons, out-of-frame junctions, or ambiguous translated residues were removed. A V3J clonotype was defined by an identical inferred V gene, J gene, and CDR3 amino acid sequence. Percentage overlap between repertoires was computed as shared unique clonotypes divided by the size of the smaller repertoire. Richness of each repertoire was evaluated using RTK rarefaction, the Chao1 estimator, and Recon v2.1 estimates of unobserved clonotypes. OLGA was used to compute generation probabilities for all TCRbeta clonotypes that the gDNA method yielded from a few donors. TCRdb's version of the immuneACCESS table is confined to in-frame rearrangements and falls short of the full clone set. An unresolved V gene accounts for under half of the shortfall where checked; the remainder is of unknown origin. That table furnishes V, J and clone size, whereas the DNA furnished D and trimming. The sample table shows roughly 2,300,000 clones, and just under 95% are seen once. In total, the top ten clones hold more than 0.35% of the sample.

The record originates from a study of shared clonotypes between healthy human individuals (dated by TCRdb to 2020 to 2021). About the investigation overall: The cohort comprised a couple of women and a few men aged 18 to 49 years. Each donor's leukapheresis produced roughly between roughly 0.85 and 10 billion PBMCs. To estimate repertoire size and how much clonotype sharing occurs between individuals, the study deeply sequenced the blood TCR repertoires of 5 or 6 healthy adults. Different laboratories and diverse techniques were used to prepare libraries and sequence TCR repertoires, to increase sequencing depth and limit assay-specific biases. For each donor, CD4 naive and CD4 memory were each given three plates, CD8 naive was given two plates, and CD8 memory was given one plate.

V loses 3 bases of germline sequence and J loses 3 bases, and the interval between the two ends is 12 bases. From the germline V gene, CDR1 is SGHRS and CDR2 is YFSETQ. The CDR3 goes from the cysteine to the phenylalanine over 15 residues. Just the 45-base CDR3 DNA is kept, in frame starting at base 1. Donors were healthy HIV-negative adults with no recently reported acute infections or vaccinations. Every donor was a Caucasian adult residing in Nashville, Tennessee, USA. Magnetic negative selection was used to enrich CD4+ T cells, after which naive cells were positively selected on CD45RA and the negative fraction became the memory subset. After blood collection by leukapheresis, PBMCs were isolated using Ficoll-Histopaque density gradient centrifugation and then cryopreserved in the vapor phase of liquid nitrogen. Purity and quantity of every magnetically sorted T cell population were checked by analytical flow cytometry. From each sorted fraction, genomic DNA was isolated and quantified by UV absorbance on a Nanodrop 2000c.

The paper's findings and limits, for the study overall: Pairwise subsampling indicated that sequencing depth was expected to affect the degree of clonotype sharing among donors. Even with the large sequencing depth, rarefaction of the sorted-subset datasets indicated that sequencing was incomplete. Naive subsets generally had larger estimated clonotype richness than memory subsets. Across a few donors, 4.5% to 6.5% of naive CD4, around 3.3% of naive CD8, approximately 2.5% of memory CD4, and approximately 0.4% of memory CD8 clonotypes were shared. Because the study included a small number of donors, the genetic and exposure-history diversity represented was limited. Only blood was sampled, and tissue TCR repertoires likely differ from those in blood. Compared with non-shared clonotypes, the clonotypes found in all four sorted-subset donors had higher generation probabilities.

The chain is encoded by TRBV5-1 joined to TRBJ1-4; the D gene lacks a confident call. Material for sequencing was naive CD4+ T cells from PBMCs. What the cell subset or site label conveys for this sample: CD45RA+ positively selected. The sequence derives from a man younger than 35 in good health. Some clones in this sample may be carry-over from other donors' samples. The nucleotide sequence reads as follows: TGCGCCAGCAGCTCGGCAATTTTCCCTAATGAAAAACTGTTTTTT. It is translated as CASSSAIFPNEKLFF.